This T cell receptor (beta chain) was documented in a study of control samples from healthy donors and cancer patients. The data were produced by immunoSEQ multiplex PCR, yet TCRdb's version contains in-frame clones alone and is incomplete. The sample lists about 59,000 clones, 92% occurring once. Germline loops: CDR1 MDHEN, CDR2 SYDVKM. The CDR3 consists of 11 residues. V lost 9 bases, J lost 6 bases, and 12 bases lay in between. This chain joins TRBV28 and TRBJ2-7, with D possibly being TRBD1 or TRBD2 (7 bases each). Sequencing was done on a sample of PBMCs. This clonotype originated in a man in his forties with colorectal cancer. CDR3: CASDREGEQYF. The CDR3 DNA is TGTGCCAGTGACAGGGAGGGCGAGCAGTACTTC.